The rows below give T cell receptor beta chains drawn from one sample of a study of T cell responses to AZD1222 COVID-19 vaccine. Profiled with immunoSEQ multiplex PCR; TCRdb holds only in-frame clones, not every one. The profile covers around 130,000 clones, with approximately 85% appearing a single time and 5% to 7% taken by the ten largest. Sequences were derived from peripheral blood, sampled 28 days after the second AZD1222 dose. The receptors were gathered from an adult who received the AZD1222 COVID-19 vaccine. Each CDR3 is given with its conserved first and last residue. D genes are given only for firm matches. Only part of the rows carry a size: once, few, many, or a class if the clone is expanded.

TRBD2	.	TRBV5-4	TRBJ2-1	TGTGCCAGCAGCTTGGGTAGCGGGAGCTACAATGAGCAGTTCTTC	CASSLGSGSYNEQFF
.	.	TRBV6-5	TRBJ1-1	TGTGCCAGCAGTTACGGCCAGGTGAACACTGAAGCTTTCTTT	CASSYGQVNTEAFF
TRBD1	.	TRBV6-5	TRBJ1-6	TGTGCCAGCAACGGACAGGTAGATTCACCCCTCCACTTT	CASNGQVDSPLHF
.	.	TRBV5-5	TRBJ1-1	TGTGCCAGCAGCTTGGGGAGAGGAGCCCCCAATGAAGCTTTCTTT	CASSLGRGAPNEAFF
TRBD1	.	TRBV5-4	TRBJ1-2	TGTGCCAGCAGCACCTGGACAGGGGGCGGGTATGGCTACACCTTC	CASSTWTGGGYGYTF
TRBD1	once	TRBV5-6	TRBJ2-2	TGTGCCAGCAGCCCCTTGATGTTGGCGCAGGGGGCCGGGGAGCTGTTTTTT	CASSPLMLAQGAGELFF
TRBD1	.	TRBV18	TRBJ1-2	TGTGCCAGCTCACCCCCGGGACAGGGAGGTGGCTACACCTTC	CASSPPGQGGGYTF
.	.	TRBV25-1	TRBJ1-5	TGTGCCAGCAGCGAAGGGGTTTTTGGCAATCAGCCCCAGCATTTT	CASSEGVFGNQPQHF
.	.	TRBV19	TRBJ2-5	TGTGCCAGTAGTATTCCCGGGAAAGAGACCCAGTACTTC	CASSIPGKETQYF
TRBD1	.	TRBV20-1	TRBJ1-2	TGCAGTGCCCAAAGGACAGGAGTCTTC	CSAQRTGVF
.	.	TRBV28	TRBJ1-4	TGTGCCAGCAGTCCATTCGGGAGAGATGAAAAACTGTTTTTT	CASSPFGRDEKLFF
TRBD2	.	TRBV2	TRBJ2-1	TGTGCCAGCAAACAAGCGGGAGGGCCGATCAATGAGCAGTTCTTC	CASKQAGGPINEQFF
TRBD2	.	TRBV7-8	TRBJ2-6	TGTGCCAGCAGCCAGCGACTAGCGGGAGCTGGGGCCAACGTCCTGACTTTC	CASSQRLAGAGANVLTF